The present entry profiles one TCR beta chain with its context. The data belong to a study of control samples from healthy donors and cancer patients. V was shortened by 1 base and J by 0 bases, with 8 bases between the two germline ends. The germline V gene encodes CDR1 MGHRA and CDR2 YSYEKL. There are 15 residues in the CDR3. Sequenced by immunoSEQ multiplex PCR; TCRdb stores in-frame clones only, minus some. In the table there are around 100,000 clones, 87% of which are singletons. The chain has TRBV4-1 and TRBJ2-3; no reliable D call. Sequenced sample: blood. This receptor was identified in a woman aged 45 to 65 in good health. CDR3 coding DNA: TGCGCCAGCAGCCAAGCTAGGTATAGCACAGATACGCAGTATTTT. It is translated as CASSQARYSTDTQYF.